Below, 28 T cell receptor beta chains from the same sample are listed, as sequenced in a study of shared clonotypes between healthy human individuals. CD45RO-negative cells were positively selected for CCR7, leaving out terminally differentiated effector memory CD45RA+ cells. Clones were read by immunoSEQ multiplex PCR, and TCRdb kept only the in-frame ones, dropping some. The sample contains nearly 2 million clones, less than 95% of which appear only once. Sequencing input: naive CD8+ T cells sorted from blood. All receptors derive from a man aged 18 to 29 in good health.

J is TRBJ2-7 and V is TRBV30; either TRBD1 or TRBD2 may fit D (7 bases each). The V and J ends lost 4 bases and 3 bases respectively, with 13 bases between them. Germline V gene sequence: CDR1 GTSNPN, CDR2 SVGIG (reference sequence). The CDR3 has 13 residues. The CDR3 spells CAWMGGGGYEQYF. The DNA of the CDR3 is TGTGCCTGGATGGGAGGGGGCGGCTACGAGCAGTACTTC.

The sample holds one count of this clone. The rearrangement links TRBV27 to TRBJ1-2; tentative D call: TRBD1 (6 bases). Germline V CDR1 and CDR2: MNHEY, SMNVEV (reference sequence). V lost 6 bases, J lost 4 bases, and 18 bases lay in between. The length of the CDR3 is 15 residues. CDR3: CASSPQGLVTYGYTF. The CDR3 region has the DNA TGTGCCAGCAGCCCACAGGGCCTAGTCACCTATGGCTACACCTTC.

With respect to this clone: At the DNA level, this CDR3 is encoded by other sequences in the same sample as well. In nucleotides, the CDR3 is TGCAGCGTTGATTGGGGGGAAAACTATGGCTACACCTTC. This encodes CSVDWGENYGYTF. The chain combines TRBV29-1 with TRBJ1-2; weak D call: TRBD1 (5 bases). Germline V gene data show CDR1 as SQVTM and CDR2 as ANQGSEA. This CDR3 has 13 residues. The germline V and J ends were trimmed by 3 bases and 2 bases, with 10 bases remaining between them.

The CDR3 coding sequence is TGTGCCAGCACCGGGACAGGGACTGCCGAGCAGTACTTC. This codes for CASTGTGTAEQYF. The chain is built from TRBV5-6 and TRBJ2-7; 9 bases map to TRBD1. V shed 6 bases, J shed 6 bases, and the junction held 7 bases outside the gene matches. The CDR3 totals 13 residues. CDR1 is SGHDT and CDR2 is YYEEEE in the germline V gene.

Of note for this clone: Different DNA sequences within this sample yield the same CDR3. The genes are TRBV7-9 and TRBJ2-7, with D uncertain. Trimming shortened V by 4 bases and J by 3 bases, and 10 bases separated the two germline ends. This CDR3 is built from 13 residues. The germline CDR1 and CDR2 sequences are SEHNR and FQNEAQ (reference sequence). The CDR3 DNA follows: TGTGCCAGCAGCTCCCGTCTGAGCTACGAGCAGTACTTC. It specifies CASSSRLSYEQYF.

In this sample, this clone turned up once. The genes are TRBV5-1 and TRBJ2-1, with D perhaps TRBD1 or TRBD2 (7 bases each). V shed 3 bases and J shed 1 base, with 11 bases lying between them. Looked up from germline, CDR1 is SGHRS and CDR2 is YFSETQ. The CDR3 contains 15 residues. The DNA of the CDR3 is TGCGCCAGCAGCTCCCAGGGGGGGTCCTACAATGAGCAGTTCTTC. Translation gives CASSSQGGSYNEQFF.

This clone was seen just once. The rearrangement joins TRBV4-1 to TRBJ2-7; 9 nucleotides align to TRBD2. Germline CDR1 is MGHRA and CDR2 is YSYEKL. The trim removed 3 bases at V and 6 bases at J, leaving 6 bases unmatched. The length of the CDR3 is 14 residues. This CDR3 is CASSQGGTSSEQYF. The DNA for the CDR3 is TGCGCCAGCAGCCAGGGCGGGACTAGCTCCGAGCAGTACTTC.

This chain joins TRBV19 and TRBJ2-7, with D unresolved. Germline V gene sequence: CDR1 LNHDA, CDR2 SQIVND (reference sequence). The CDR3 covers 13 residues. V lost 3 bases and J 3 bases, leaving 9 bases between the germline ends. In DNA form, the CDR3 reads TGTGCCAGTAGTATGTTCCTATTCTACGAGCAGTACTTC. Its translation: CASSMFLFYEQYF.

The genes are TRBV27 and TRBJ2-7; perhaps D is TRBD1 or TRBD2 (5 bases each). The CDR3 covers 12 residues. Germline V gene sequence: CDR1 MNHEY, CDR2 SMNVEV (reference sequence). The germline V and J ends were trimmed by 9 bases and 0 bases, with 9 bases remaining between them. The CDR3 loop is CARKGSSYEQYF. The CDR3 DNA sequence: TGTGCCAGAAAGGGGAGCTCCTACGAGCAGTACTTC.

The chain uses TRBV4-1 and TRBJ2-7; TRBD2 matches 8 bases. After removal of 2 bases from V and 0 bases from J, the junction contained 9 bases not matched to a gene. The V gene's germline CDR1 is MGHRA and CDR2 YSYEKL. This CDR3 has 17 amino acids. The CDR3 is CASSQLVSGTSSYEQYF. CDR3 nucleotides: TGCGCCAGCAGCCAACTCGTTAGCGGGACCAGCTCCTACGAGCAGTACTTC.

The chain is built from TRBV27 and TRBJ2-1; TRBD2 might be the D (6 bases). Looked up from germline, CDR1 is MNHEY and CDR2 is SMNVEV (reference sequence). The V and J ends lost 2 bases and 8 bases respectively, with 10 bases between them. The CDR3 has 13 amino acids. CDR3 loop: CASSLTGVHEQFF. The CDR3 nucleotides read TGTGCCAGCAGTTTAACGGGGGTCCATGAGCAGTTCTTC.

J is TRBJ2-7 and V is TRBV5-1; D perhaps matches TRBD1 (5 bases). From germline, CDR1 is SGHRS and CDR2 YFSETQ. Trimming took 4 bases from V and 0 from J, leaving 11 bases between them. CDR3 length: 14 residues. The CDR3 spells CASSPGHNSYEQYF. As DNA, the CDR3 is TGCGCCAGCAGCCCCGGACACAACTCCTACGAGCAGTACTTC.

The chain combines TRBV9 with TRBJ2-6; TRBD2 matches at 7 bases. This CDR3 spans 20 amino acids. Trimming removed 1 base from V and 0 bases from J; junction bases left unmatched: 13. Germline assignment: CDR1 SGDLS and CDR2 YYNGEE. The CDR3 is CASSVRISLAESSGANVLTF. CDR3 sequence (DNA): TGTGCCAGCAGCGTAAGAATAAGTCTAGCGGAGAGCTCTGGGGCCAACGTCCTGACTTTC.

This chain uses TRBV12-5 with TRBJ2-3, with 8 nucleotides matching TRBD1. From germline, CDR1 is LGHNT and CDR2 FRNRAP. The CDR3 length is 14 residues. V lost 7 bases, J lost 1 base, and 4 bases stayed unmatched. CDR3 protein: CASASGQGTDTQYF. CDR3 in DNA: TGTGCTAGTGCCTCGGGACAGGGCACAGATACGCAGTATTTT.

The chain links TRBV7-9 to TRBJ1-1; a weak D match, TRBD1 (5 bases). This CDR3 contains 15 residues. The germline V gene has CDR1 SEHNR and CDR2 FQNEAQ (reference sequence). Trimming left V 3 bases short and J 4 bases short, with 15 bases between. The CDR3: CASSFAGTLATEAFF. In nucleotides, the CDR3 is TGTGCCAGCAGCTTCGCCGGGACGCTGGCCACTGAAGCTTTCTTT.

A remark on this clone: Other DNA sequences in the same sample also yield this CDR3. This rearrangement joins TRBV7-8 to TRBJ1-1, with D tentatively TRBD1 (6 bases). The germline gives CDR1 SGHVS, CDR2 FQNEAQ. The CDR3 has 14 residues. The ends were cut back, 1 base at V and 2 bases at J, with 8 bases in the middle. The CDR3 spells CASSLEGGNTEAFF. For the CDR3, the DNA is TGTGCCAGCAGCTTAGAGGGGGGTAACACTGAAGCTTTCTTT.

This chain links TRBV7-8 with TRBJ2-7; TRBD1 agrees at 9 bases. V was pared by 3 bases and J by 5 bases, with 8 bases of the junction left unmatched. This CDR3 is built from 15 residues. The germline V gene has CDR1 SGHVS and CDR2 FQNEAQ. The CDR3 nucleotides read TGTGCCAGCAGCTTTTCCGGGACAGGGTTGAACGAGCAGTACTTC. The encoded protein is CASSFSGTGLNEQYF.

V and J are TRBV9 and TRBJ2-1; 10 bases fit TRBD2. CDR3 length equals 15 residues. V was pared by 4 bases and J by 7 bases, with 8 bases of the junction left unmatched. Germline V gene lookup returns CDR1 SGDLS and CDR2 YYNGEE. The CDR3 loop is CASSPTGLAYNEQFF. The CDR3 nucleotides read TGTGCCAGCAGCCCTACGGGACTAGCGTATAATGAGCAGTTCTTC.

The chain employs TRBV9 and TRBJ2-3; 8 nucleotides align to TRBD2. J was trimmed by 4 bases and V by 7 bases; bases with no gene match: 8. Germline CDR1 and CDR2: SGDLS and YYNGEE. The CDR3 is made up of 14 amino acids. The CDR3 loop is CASSPGGRPDTQYF. CDR3 sequence (DNA): TGTGCCAGCTCCCCGGGGGGGAGGCCAGATACGCAGTATTTT.

The chain uses TRBV4-1 and TRBJ2-1; D is perhaps TRBD1 or TRBD2 (5 bases each). The CDR3 has 13 amino acids. Per the germline V gene, CDR1 is MGHRA and CDR2 is YSYEKL. V was pared by 0 bases and J by 8 bases, with 8 bases between. Written as DNA, the CDR3 is TGCGCCAGCAGCCAAGAGGGACCGGATGAGCAGTTCTTC. The encoded protein is CASSQEGPDEQFF.

This rearrangement joins TRBV6-6 to TRBJ2-1; 10 nucleotides line up with TRBD2. This CDR3 is built from 15 residues. V trimming: 2 bases; J trimming: 7 bases; junction bases outside the gene matches: 5. Germline V gene data show CDR1 as MNHNY and CDR2 as SVGAGI (reference sequence). The CDR3 bases are TGTGCCAGCAGTTACGCTAGCGGGAGAGGAAATGAGCAGTTCTTC. It specifies CASSYASGRGNEQFF.

The rearrangement joins TRBV30 to TRBJ2-2; D is uncertain. Trimming pared 4 bases from V and 8 bases from J, leaving 8 bases between. The CDR3 loop spans 11 amino acids. Germline V gene data show CDR1 as GTSNPN and CDR2 as SVGIG (reference sequence). The CDR3 sequence is CAWTISGELFF. As DNA, the CDR3 is TGTGCCTGGACTATATCAGGGGAGCTGTTTTTT.

Of note for this clone: Other DNA sequences in this specimen translate into the identical CDR3. The V and J genes are TRBV27 and TRBJ2-1; TRBD1 or TRBD2 may be the D gene (6 bases each). The CDR3 contains 12 residues. Germline V CDR1 and CDR2: MNHEY, SMNVEV (reference sequence). V was pared by 6 bases and J by 8 bases, with 11 bases between. Here the CDR3 DNA reads TGTGCCAGCAGCTTAAGGGGGGATGAGCAGTTCTTC. Protein product: CASSLRGDEQFF.

The V and J genes are TRBV7-9 and TRBJ2-1, with D uncertain. The CDR3 runs to 14 residues. V was shortened by 1 base and J by 4 bases, with 8 bases between the two germline ends. Germline CDR1 is SEHNR and CDR2 is FQNEAQ (reference sequence). CDR3 sequence: CASSLVSIYNEQFF. DNA for the CDR3: TGTGCCAGCAGCTTAGTATCCATATACAATGAGCAGTTCTTC.

This chain uses TRBV7-2 with TRBJ2-1; 8 nucleotides align to TRBD2. The CDR3 totals 17 residues. Germline V gene lookup returns CDR1 SGHTA and CDR2 FQGNSA. Losses at the gene ends were 1 base for V and 6 bases for J; bases not matched to a gene: 11. The CDR3 region is CASSLGGAGGPANEQFF. CDR3 sequence (DNA): TGTGCCAGCAGCTTAGGCGGGGCGGGAGGACCGGCCAATGAGCAGTTCTTC.

V is TRBV7-9 and J is TRBJ2-5; D unresolved. The CDR3 spans 13 residues. The germline CDR1 and CDR2 sequences are SEHNR and FQNEAQ (reference sequence). CDR3 in amino acids: CDSTRVVQETQYF. The CDR3, as DNA: TGTGACTCAACCCGGGTCGTCCAAGAGACCCAGTACTTC.

The chain has TRBV25-1 and TRBJ1-1; the D is unclear. V was pared by 4 bases and J by 8 bases, with 11 bases between. The CDR3 runs 12 residues. The germline gives CDR1 MGHDK, CDR2 SYGVNS. CDR3: CASSGVDLEAFF. CDR3 coding DNA: TGTGCCAGCAGTGGGGTCGACTTGGAAGCTTTCTTT.

Concerning this clone: The identical CDR3 is also encoded by other nucleotide sequences in the sample. The gene calls are TRBV19 and TRBJ1-1; D ambiguous. This CDR3 has 13 residues. Germline CDR1 LNHDA, CDR2 SQIVND (reference sequence). V lost 3 bases and J 0 bases, leaving 5 bases between the germline ends. The DNA for the CDR3 is TGTGCCAGTAGTATTTTACTGAACACTGAAGCTTTCTTT. Protein product: CASSILLNTEAFF.